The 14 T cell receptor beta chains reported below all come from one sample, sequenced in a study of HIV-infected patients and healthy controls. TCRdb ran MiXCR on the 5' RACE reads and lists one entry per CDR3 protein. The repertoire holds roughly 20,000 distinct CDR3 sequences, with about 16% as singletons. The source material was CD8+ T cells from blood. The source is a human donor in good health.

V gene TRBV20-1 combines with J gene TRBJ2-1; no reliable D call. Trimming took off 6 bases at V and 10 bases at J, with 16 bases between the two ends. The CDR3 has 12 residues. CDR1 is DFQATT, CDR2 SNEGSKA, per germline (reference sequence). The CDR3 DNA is TGCAGTGCCCTCCCGGTCGGGTTCGAGCAGTTCTTC. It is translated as CSALPVGFEQFF.

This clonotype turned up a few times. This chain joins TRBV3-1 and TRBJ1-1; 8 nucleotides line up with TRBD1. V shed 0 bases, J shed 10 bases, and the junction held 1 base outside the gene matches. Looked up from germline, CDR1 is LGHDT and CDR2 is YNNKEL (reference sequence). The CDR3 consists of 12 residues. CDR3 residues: CASSQDRGRAFF. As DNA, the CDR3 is TGTGCCAGCAGCCAAGACAGGGGGCGAGCTTTCTTT. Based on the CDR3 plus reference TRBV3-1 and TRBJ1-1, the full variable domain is DTAVSQTPKYLVTQMGNDKSIKCEQNLGHDTMYWYKQDSKKFLKIMFSYNNKELIINETVPNRFSPKSPDKAHLNLHINSLELGDSAVYFCASSQDRGRAFFGQGTRLTVV.

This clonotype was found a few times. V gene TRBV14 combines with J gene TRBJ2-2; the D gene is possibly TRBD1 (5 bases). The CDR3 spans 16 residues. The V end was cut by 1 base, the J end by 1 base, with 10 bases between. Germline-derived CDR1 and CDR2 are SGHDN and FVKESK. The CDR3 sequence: CASSQGSRENTGELFF. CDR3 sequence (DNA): TGTGCCAGCAGCCAAGGATCCAGGGAGAACACCGGGGAGCTGTTTTTT.

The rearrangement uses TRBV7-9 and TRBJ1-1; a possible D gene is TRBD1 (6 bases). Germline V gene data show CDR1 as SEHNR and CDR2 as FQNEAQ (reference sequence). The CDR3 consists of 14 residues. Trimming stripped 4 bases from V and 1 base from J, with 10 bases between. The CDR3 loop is CASSYNRANTEAFF. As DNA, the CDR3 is TGTGCCAGCAGCTATAACAGGGCGAACACTGAAGCTTTCTTT.

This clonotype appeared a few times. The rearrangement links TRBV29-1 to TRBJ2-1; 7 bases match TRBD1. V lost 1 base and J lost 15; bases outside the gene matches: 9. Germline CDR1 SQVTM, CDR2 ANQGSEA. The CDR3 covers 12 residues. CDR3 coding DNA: TGCAGCGTTGAAGGAGACAGGGATATCGCGTTCTTC. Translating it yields CSVEGDRDIAFF.

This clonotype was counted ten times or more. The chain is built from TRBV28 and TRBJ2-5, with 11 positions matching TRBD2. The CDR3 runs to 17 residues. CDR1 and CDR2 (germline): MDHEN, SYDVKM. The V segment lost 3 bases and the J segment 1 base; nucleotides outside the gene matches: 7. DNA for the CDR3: TGTGCCAGCAGTTTGTATACCGGGACTAGCGGCCAAGAGACCCAGTACTTC. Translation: CASSLYTGTSGQETQYF.

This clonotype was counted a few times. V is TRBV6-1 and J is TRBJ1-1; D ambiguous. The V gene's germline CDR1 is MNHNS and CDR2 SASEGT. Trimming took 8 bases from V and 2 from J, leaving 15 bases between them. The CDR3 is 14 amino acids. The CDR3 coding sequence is TGTGCCAGCCGGCGCGGGCCAGGAAACACTGAAGCTTTCTTT. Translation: CASRRGPGNTEAFF.

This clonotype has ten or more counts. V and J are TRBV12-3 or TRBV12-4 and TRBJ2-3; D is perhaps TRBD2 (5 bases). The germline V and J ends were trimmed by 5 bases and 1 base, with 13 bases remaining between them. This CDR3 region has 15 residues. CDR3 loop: CASSRSSWGTDTQYF. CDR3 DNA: TGTGCCAGCAGTAGGTCTAGCTGGGGCACAGATACGCAGTATTTT.

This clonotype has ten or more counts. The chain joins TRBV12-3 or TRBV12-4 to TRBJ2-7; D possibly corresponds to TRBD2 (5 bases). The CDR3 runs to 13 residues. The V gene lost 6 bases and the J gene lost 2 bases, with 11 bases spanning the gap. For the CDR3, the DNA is TGTGCCAGCAGCCGGACTGGGACCTACGAGCAGTACTTC. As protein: CASSRTGTYEQYF.

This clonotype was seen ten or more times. CDR3 sequence reads: CASSLQFSGNTIYF. For the CDR3, the DNA is TGTGCCAGTAGTCTACAGTTCTCTGGAAACACCATATATTTT. This rearrangement joins TRBV19 to TRBJ1-3; no definite D call. The V gene lost 5 bases and the J gene lost 0 bases, with 8 bases spanning the gap. Germline assignment: CDR1 LNHDA and CDR2 SQIVND (reference sequence). This CDR3 is built from 14 residues.

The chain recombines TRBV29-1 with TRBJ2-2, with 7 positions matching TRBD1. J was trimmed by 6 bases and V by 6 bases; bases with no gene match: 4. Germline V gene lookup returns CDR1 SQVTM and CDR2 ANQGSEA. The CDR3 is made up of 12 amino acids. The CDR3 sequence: CSVNTGAGELFF. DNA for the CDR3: TGCAGCGTCAATACAGGGGCCGGGGAGCTGTTTTTT.

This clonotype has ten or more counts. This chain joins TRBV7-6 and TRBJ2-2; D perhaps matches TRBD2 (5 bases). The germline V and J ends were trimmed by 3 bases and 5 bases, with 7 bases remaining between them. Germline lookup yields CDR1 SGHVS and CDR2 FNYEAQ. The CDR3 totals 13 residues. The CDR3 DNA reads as TGTGCCAGCAGCTTCCGGGAAACCGGGGAGCTGTTTTTT. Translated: CASSFRETGELFF. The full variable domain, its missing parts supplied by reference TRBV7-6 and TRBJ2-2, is GAGVSQSPRYKVTKRGQDVALRCDPISGHVSLYWYRQALGQGPEFLTYFNYEAQQDKSGLPNDRFSAERPEGSISTLTIQRTEQRDSAMYRCASSFRETGELFFGEGSRLTVL.

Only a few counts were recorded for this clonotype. The CDR3 sequence: CSADTGRGHNYGYTF. In DNA form, the CDR3 reads TGCAGCGCAGATACCGGCAGGGGGCATAACTATGGCTACACCTTC. The V call is TRBV29-1, the J call TRBJ1-2; 8 bases fit TRBD1. CDR3 size: 15 residues. Germline-derived CDR1 and CDR2 are SQVTM and ANQGSEA. The ends lost 7 bases at V and 1 base at J; junction bases unmatched: 11.

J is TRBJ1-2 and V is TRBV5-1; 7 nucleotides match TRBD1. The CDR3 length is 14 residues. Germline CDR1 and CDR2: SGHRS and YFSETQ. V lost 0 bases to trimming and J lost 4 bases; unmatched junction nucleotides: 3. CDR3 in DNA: TGCGCCAGCAGCTTGGGCAGGGGGAGCTATGGCTACACCTTC. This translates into CASSLGRGSYGYTF.